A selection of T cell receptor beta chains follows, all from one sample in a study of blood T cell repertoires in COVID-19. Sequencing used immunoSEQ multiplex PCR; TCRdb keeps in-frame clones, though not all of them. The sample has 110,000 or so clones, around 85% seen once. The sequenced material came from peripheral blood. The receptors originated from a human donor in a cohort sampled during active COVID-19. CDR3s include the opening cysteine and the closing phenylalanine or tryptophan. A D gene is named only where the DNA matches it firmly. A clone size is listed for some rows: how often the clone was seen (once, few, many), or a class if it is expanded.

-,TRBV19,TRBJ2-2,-,CASSITGPNTGELFF,TGTGCCAGTAGTATAACAGGACCGAACACCGGGGAGCTGTTTTTT
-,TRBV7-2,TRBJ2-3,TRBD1,CASSLDRGLTDTQYF,TGTGCCAGCAGCCTAGACAGGGGGTTGACAGATACGCAGTATTTT
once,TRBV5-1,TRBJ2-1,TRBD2,CASSLSSGGPHNEQFF,TGCGCCAGCAGCTTGTCTAGCGGGGGCCCTCACAATGAGCAGTTCTTC
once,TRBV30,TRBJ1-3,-,CAWMGGTGNTIYF,TGTGCCTGGATGGGCGGGACTGGAAACACCATATATTTT
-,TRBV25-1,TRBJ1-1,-,CASISHGGAYTEAFF,TGTGCCAGCATTTCCCATGGGGGGGCTTACACTGAAGCTTTCTTT
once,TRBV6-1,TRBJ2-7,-,CASSDRVQGEQYF,TGTGCCAGCAGTGACCGGGTGCAGGGAGAGCAGTACTTC
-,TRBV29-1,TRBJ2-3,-,CSVGRGSTDTQYF,TGCAGCGTTGGAAGAGGGAGCACAGATACGCAGTATTTT
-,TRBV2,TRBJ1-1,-,CASSEQGMTEAFF,TGTGCCAGCAGTGAACAGGGGATGACTGAAGCTTTCTTT
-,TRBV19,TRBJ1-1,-,CASTEGHGTEAFF,TGTGCCAGTACCGAGGGACATGGCACTGAAGCTTTCTTT
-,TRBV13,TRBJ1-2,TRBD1,CASSSHSPDRIGGYTF,TGTGCCAGCAGCTCACACTCTCCGGACAGGATCGGTGGCTACACCTTC
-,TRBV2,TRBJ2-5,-,CASSIGQSQTQYF,TGTGCCAGCAGTATTGGACAGAGCCAGACCCAGTACTTC
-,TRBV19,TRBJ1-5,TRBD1,CASSIVPNRGDSNQPQHF,TGTGCCAGTAGTATAGTCCCCAACAGGGGCGATAGCAATCAGCCCCAGCATTTT
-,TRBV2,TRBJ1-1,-,CASGEKTEAFF,TGTGCCAGCGGGGAGAAGACTGAAGCTTTCTTT
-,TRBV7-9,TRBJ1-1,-,CASSVSLNTEAFF,TGTGCCAGCAGCGTCTCCCTGAACACTGAAGCTTTCTTT
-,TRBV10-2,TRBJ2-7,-,CASSDGHNSYEQYF,TGCGCCAGCAGTGATGGTCACAACTCCTACGAGCAGTACTTC
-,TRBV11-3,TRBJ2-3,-,CASSEGADTQYF,TGTGCCAGCAGCGAAGGGGCAGATACGCAGTATTTT
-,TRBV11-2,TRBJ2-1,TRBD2,CASSRAGALAGGEQFF,TGTGCCAGCAGCCGGGCAGGAGCTCTAGCGGGGGGTGAGCAGTTCTTC
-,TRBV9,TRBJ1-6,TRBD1,CASSEWDRVEYNSPLHF,TGTGCCAGCAGCGAGTGGGACAGGGTGGAATATAATTCACCCCTCCACTTT
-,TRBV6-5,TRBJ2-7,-,CASSYSSRSYEQYF,TGTGCCAGCAGTTACTCGTCCCGGTCCTACGAGCAGTACTTC
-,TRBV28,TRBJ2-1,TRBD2,CASSHGGGRREQFF,TGTGCCAGCAGCCACGGGGGGGGACGGCGGGAGCAGTTCTTC
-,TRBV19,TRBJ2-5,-,CASSFQAETQYF,TGTGCCAGTAGTTTTCAGGCGGAGACCCAGTACTTC
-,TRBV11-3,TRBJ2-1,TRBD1,CASSFRQGYNEQFF,TGTGCCAGCAGCTTCCGACAGGGATACAATGAGCAGTTCTTC
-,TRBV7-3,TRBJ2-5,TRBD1,CASSLTGTGGETQYF,TGTGCCAGCAGCTTAACCGGTACAGGGGGTGAGACCCAGTACTTC
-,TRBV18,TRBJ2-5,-,CASSSSYQETQYF,TGTGCCAGCTCATCCTCGTACCAAGAGACCCAGTACTTC
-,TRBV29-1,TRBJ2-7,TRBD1,CSVGRDRVTYEQYF,TGCAGCGTTGGCCGGGACAGGGTGACCTACGAGCAGTACTTC
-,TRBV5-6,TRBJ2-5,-,CASSLGGIQETQYF,TGTGCCAGCAGCTTGGGGGGCATTCAAGAGACCCAGTACTTC
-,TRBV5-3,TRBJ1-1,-,CARSLMTSEAFF,TGTGCCAGAAGCTTGATGACATCTGAAGCTTTCTTT
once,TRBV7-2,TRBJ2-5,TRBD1,CASSSETGGGETQYF,TGTGCCAGCAGCTCCGAGACAGGGGGTGGGGAGACCCAGTACTTC
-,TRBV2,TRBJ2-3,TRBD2,CASTPGLAFADTQYF,TGTGCCAGCACCCCGGGACTAGCCTTCGCAGATACGCAGTATTTT
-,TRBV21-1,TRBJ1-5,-,CASLEGGDQPQHF,TGTGCCAGCCTGGAGGGAGGCGATCAGCCCCAGCATTTT
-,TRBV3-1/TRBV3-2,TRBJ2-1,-,CASSNRDNEQFF,TGTGCCAGCAGCAACAGGGACAATGAGCAGTTCTTC
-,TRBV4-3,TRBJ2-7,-,CASSQEQGMGYEQYF,TGCGCCAGCAGCCAAGAGCAGGGGATGGGCTACGAGCAGTACTTC
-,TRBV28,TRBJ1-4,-,CASSSGDKAGGEKLFF,TGTGCCAGCAGCTCCGGCGACAAGGCCGGGGGTGAAAAACTGTTTTTT
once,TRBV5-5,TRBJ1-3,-,CASSLDSGSGNTIYF,TGTGCCAGCAGCCTGGACAGCGGCTCTGGAAACACCATATATTTT
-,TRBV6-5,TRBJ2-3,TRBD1,CASSRPGTGTDTQYF,TGTGCCAGCAGTCGTCCCGGGACAGGGACAGATACGCAGTATTTT
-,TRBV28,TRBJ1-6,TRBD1,CASSSGQDNSPLHF,TGTGCCAGCAGTTCTGGACAGGATAATTCACCCCTCCACTTT
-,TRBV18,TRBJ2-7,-,CASSPGTGPAEQYF,TGTGCCAGCTCTCCAGGGACTGGACCAGCCGAGCAGTACTTC
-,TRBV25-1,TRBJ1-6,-,CASRAGLQNSPLHF,TGTGCCAGCAGAGCGGGGCTACAAAATTCACCCCTCCACTTT
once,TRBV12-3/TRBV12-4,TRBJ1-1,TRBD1,CASSQGAGTEAFF,TGTGCCAGCAGTCAGGGGGCAGGGACTGAAGCTTTCTTT
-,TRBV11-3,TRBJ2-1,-,CASSLDGSSSYNEQFF,TGTGCCAGCAGCTTAGACGGGTCGAGCTCCTACAATGAGCAGTTCTTC
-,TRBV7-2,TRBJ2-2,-,CASSLDRRVSTGELFF,TGTGCCAGCAGCTTAGACCGCAGGGTATCCACCGGGGAGCTGTTTTTT
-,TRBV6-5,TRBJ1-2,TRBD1,CASSYSQQGADGYTF,TGTGCCAGCAGTTACTCGCAACAGGGGGCTGATGGCTACACCTTC
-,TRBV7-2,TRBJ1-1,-,CASSPRAEAFF,TGTGCCAGCAGCCCTCGGGCTGAAGCTTTCTTT
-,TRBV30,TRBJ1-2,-,CAWKSLDRFYGYTF,TGTGCCTGGAAATCTCTAGACAGGTTTTATGGCTACACCTTC
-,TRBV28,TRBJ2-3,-,CASSPPHQGGVEDTQYF,TGTGCCAGCAGTCCTCCCCATCAGGGCGGGGTGGAAGATACGCAGTATTTT
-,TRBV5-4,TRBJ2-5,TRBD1,CASSLTGGETQYF,TGTGCCAGCAGCTTGACAGGGGGAGAGACCCAGTACTTC
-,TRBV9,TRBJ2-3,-,CASSVQGDTQYF,TGTGCCAGCAGCGTCCAGGGAGATACGCAGTATTTT
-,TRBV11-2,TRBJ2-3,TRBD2,CASSLGLAADTQYF,TGTGCCAGCAGCTTGGGGCTAGCGGCAGATACGCAGTATTTT
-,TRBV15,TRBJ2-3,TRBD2,CATSRVRLAGTDPRGDTQYF,TGTGCCACCAGCAGAGTAAGACTAGCGGGGACGGACCCTAGGGGAGATACGCAGTATTTT
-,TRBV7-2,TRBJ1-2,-,CASSFTGSTYGYTF,TGTGCCAGCAGCTTTACAGGGTCGACGTATGGCTACACCTTC
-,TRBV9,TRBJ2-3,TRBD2,CASSPAPGTSSTDTQYF,TGTGCCAGCAGCCCAGCCCCCGGGACTAGCAGCACAGATACGCAGTATTTT
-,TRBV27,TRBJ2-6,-,CASSFYRPSSGANVLTF,TGTGCCAGCAGTTTCTACAGGCCTAGCTCTGGGGCCAACGTCCTGACTTTC
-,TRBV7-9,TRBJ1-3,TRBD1,CASSLEGGVSGNTIYF,TGTGCCAGCAGCTTAGAAGGGGGCGTCTCTGGAAACACCATATATTTT